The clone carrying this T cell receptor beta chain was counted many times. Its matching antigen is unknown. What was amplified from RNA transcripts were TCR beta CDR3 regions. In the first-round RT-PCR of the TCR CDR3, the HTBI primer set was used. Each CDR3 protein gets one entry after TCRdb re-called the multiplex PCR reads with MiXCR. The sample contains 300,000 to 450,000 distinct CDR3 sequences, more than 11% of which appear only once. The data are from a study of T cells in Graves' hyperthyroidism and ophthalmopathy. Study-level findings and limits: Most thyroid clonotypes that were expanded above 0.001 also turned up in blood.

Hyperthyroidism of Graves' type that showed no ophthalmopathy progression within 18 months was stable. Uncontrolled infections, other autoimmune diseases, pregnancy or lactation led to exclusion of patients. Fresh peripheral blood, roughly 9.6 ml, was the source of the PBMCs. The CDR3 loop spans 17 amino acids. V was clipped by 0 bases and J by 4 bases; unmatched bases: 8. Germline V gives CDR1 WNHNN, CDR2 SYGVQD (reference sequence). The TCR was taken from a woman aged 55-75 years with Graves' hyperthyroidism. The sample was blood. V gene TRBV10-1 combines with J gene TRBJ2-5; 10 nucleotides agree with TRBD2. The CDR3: CASSESIGAGGRETQYF. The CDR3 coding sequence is TGCGCCAGCAGTGAGTCGATTGGAGCGGGAGGGAGAGAGACCCAGTACTTC.